The 24 T cell receptor beta chains below were found in one sample sequenced in a study of blood T cell repertoires in COVID-19. The assay was immunoSEQ multiplex PCR, and TCRdb's table has in-frame clones only and misses some. Here the sample spans approximately 280,000 clones, approximately 86% being singletons. The material sequenced was peripheral blood. Receptors were obtained from a woman between 25 and 40 years old who had recovered from COVID-19.

CDR3 nucleotides: TGTGCCAGCAGTGGAGGACAGCGCTACGAGCAGTACTTC. Its translation: CASSGGQRYEQYF. This chain links TRBV2 with TRBJ2-7, with D perhaps TRBD1 (6 bases). Trimming took 4 bases from V and 3 from J, leaving 10 bases between them. CDR3 length: 13 residues. The V gene's germline CDR1 is SNHLY and CDR2 FYNNEI.

The genes are TRBV3-1 (or the pseudogene TRBV3-2) and TRBJ2-1, with TRBD2 matching over 13 bases. The V gene's germline CDR1 is LGHDT and CDR2 YNNKEL (reference sequence). V lost 5 bases and J lost 6; bases outside the gene matches: 7. This CDR3 has 16 amino acids. CDR3 in DNA: TGTGCCAGCAGCTTAACAGGACTAGCGGGGGTCAATGAGCAGTTCTTC. Encoded protein: CASSLTGLAGVNEQFF.

The chain combines TRBV18 with TRBJ1-1; the match to TRBD1 covers 10 bases. V was pared by 3 bases and J by 3 bases, with 10 bases of the junction left unmatched. This CDR3 is built from 17 residues. Germline V gene data show CDR1 as KGHSH and CDR2 as LQKENI. CDR3 sequence reads: CASSPGQGFVGDTEAFF. The CDR3 DNA reads as TGTGCCAGCTCACCGGGACAGGGGTTCGTAGGGGACACTGAAGCTTTCTTT. Full variable domain (rest looked up from reference TRBV18 and TRBJ1-1): NAGVMQNPRHLVRRRGQEARLRCSPMKGHSHVYWYRQLPEEGLKFMVYLQKENIIDESGMPKERFSAEFPKEGPSILRIQQVVRGDSAAYFCASSPGQGFVGDTEAFFGQGTRLTVV.

This sequence joins TRBV29-1 and TRBJ2-7; D perhaps matches TRBD1 (5 bases). Germline assignment: CDR1 SQVTM and CDR2 ANQGSEA. Between the trimmed V and J ends, which lost 1 base and 3 bases, there was a span of 16 bases. The CDR3 is 15 amino acids. The CDR3 region is CSVEVRSGFFYEQYF. CDR3 nucleotide sequence: TGCAGCGTTGAAGTGAGGTCAGGGTTTTTCTACGAGCAGTACTTC.

The V gene is TRBV7-2, the J gene TRBJ2-3, with 9 bases fitting TRBD2. Germline CDR1 is SGHTA and CDR2 is FQGNSA. Trimming removed 4 bases from V and 5 bases from J; junction bases left unmatched: 7. The CDR3 is 15 residues long. The CDR3 region is CASSSRLAAVDTQYF. CDR3 DNA: TGTGCCAGCAGCTCAAGACTAGCGGCGGTAGATACGCAGTATTTT.

This clone has a single count. The chain uses TRBV28 and TRBJ2-1, with D perhaps TRBD2 (5 bases). Germline V gene lookup returns CDR1 MDHEN and CDR2 SYDVKM. V was cut by 3 bases and J by 1 base, with 10 bases left in between. The CDR3 has 15 amino acids. CDR3 sequence (DNA): TGTGCCAGCAGTTTTCGCGGGCAATCCTACAATGAGCAGTTCTTC. Translating it yields CASSFRGQSYNEQFF.

J is TRBJ2-7 and V is TRBV5-4, with D perhaps matching TRBD2 (7 bases). Germline V gives CDR1 SGHNT, CDR2 YYREEE (reference sequence). Trimming left V 4 bases short and J 6 bases short, with 20 bases between. The CDR3 contains 15 residues. CDR3 region: CASSPGGAGAGEQYF. The CDR3 nucleotides read TGTGCCAGCAGCCCCGGAGGGGCGGGGGCGGGCGAGCAGTACTTC.

This clone was observed once. This chain uses TRBV19 with TRBJ2-3; 8 bases are shared with TRBD2. The V segment lost 2 bases and the J segment 0 bases; nucleotides outside the gene matches: 1. The CDR3 contains 15 residues. CDR1 and CDR2 (germline): LNHDA, SQIVND (reference sequence). The CDR3 nucleotides read TGTGCCAGTAGTATAACTAGCGGTAGCACAGATACGCAGTATTTT. This translates into CASSITSGSTDTQYF.

The rearrangement links TRBV21-1 to TRBJ1-1; TRBD1 is the table's D call and was not checked against the DNA. TRBV21-1 represents a pseudogene. The CDR3 sequence is 12 residues long. The CDR3 sequence: CASLGALTEAFF. DNA of the CDR3: TGTGCCAGCTTAGGGGCCCTCACTGAAGCTTTCTTT.

The V call is TRBV19, the J call TRBJ2-7, with 8 bases lining up with TRBD1. Germline-derived CDR1 and CDR2 are LNHDA and SQIVND (reference sequence). The CDR3 is 13 residues long. J gave up 6 bases and V 5 bases, and 6 bases lay outside the gene matches. The CDR3 loop is CASSGQGPSEQYF. DNA for the CDR3: TGTGCCAGTAGTGGACAGGGCCCCTCCGAGCAGTACTTC.

The genes are TRBV6-1 and TRBJ1-5, with TRBD1 as a possible D gene (6 bases). The CDR3 extends over 13 amino acids. Germline V gene sequence: CDR1 MNHNS, CDR2 SASEGT. V dropped 7 bases and J dropped 7 bases, with 14 bases sitting between them. The CDR3 is CASNRDTLQPQHF. The CDR3 bases are TGTGCCAGCAACCGGGACACTCTCCAGCCCCAGCATTTT.

V usage is TRBV29-1 and J usage is TRBJ2-5; 11 nucleotides line up with TRBD1. The CDR3 covers 13 residues. The V and J ends lost 5 bases and 7 bases, in that order; junction bases with no gene match: 6. The germline CDR1 and CDR2 sequences are SQVTM and ANQGSEA. The CDR3 DNA reads as TGCAGCGTTTGTGGGACAGGGGGGTGGACCCAGTACTTC. Amino acids: CSVCGTGGWTQYF.

The rearrangement links TRBV6-5 to TRBJ1-2, with TRBD1 as a possible D gene (6 bases). This CDR3 has 13 residues. The V gene lost 7 bases and the J gene lost 7 bases, with 16 bases spanning the gap. Germline values: CDR1 MNHEY, CDR2 SVGAGI. This CDR3 reads CASTSRGGSGYTF. The CDR3 DNA reads TGTGCCAGCACCTCCAGAGGGGGATCTGGCTACACCTTC.

This clone has a handful of counts. The CDR3 DNA is TGTGCCAGCAGCCAAGCACGGGCGGGTGAGCAGTACTTC. It is translated as CASSQARAGEQYF. This sequence joins TRBV3-1 (or the pseudogene TRBV3-2) and TRBJ2-7; D might be TRBD2 (5 bases). Germline V CDR1 and CDR2: LGHDT, YNNKEL (reference sequence). The V and J ends lost 1 base and 7 bases respectively, with 11 bases between them. The CDR3 consists of 13 residues.

The rearrangement joins TRBV7-9 to TRBJ2-2; 13 bases fit TRBD2. CDR3 length: 19 residues. Germline-derived CDR1 and CDR2 are SEHNR and FQNEAQ (reference sequence). Losses at the gene ends were 5 bases for V and 5 bases for J; bases not matched to a gene: 14. In DNA form, the CDR3 reads TGTGCCAGCAGCAACCCCCGGGGACTAGCGGGATTCCTGACCGGGGAGCTGTTTTTT. As protein: CASSNPRGLAGFLTGELFF.

V and J are TRBV5-8 and TRBJ2-5, with D perhaps TRBD1 (5 bases). Germline assignment: CDR1 SGHTS and CDR2 YDEGEE. V shed 2 bases and J shed 3 bases, with 14 bases lying between them. This CDR3 region has 15 residues. CDR3 sequence (DNA): TGTGCCAGCAGCTTTGGTTCGAGGACAAAAGAGACCCAGTACTTC. Protein: CASSFGSRTKETQYF.

This clone showed up many times. The chain's CDR3 is CASSSRTGAASNYGYTF. The CDR3 coding sequence is TGTGCCAGCAGTTCCAGGACAGGGGCGGCTTCAAACTATGGCTACACCTTC. The V call is TRBV27, the J call TRBJ1-2; 9 bases are shared with TRBD1. The CDR3 has 17 residues. Germline V gives CDR1 MNHEY, CDR2 SMNVEV (reference sequence). The V gene end was trimmed by 4 bases and the J gene end by 2 bases; junction bases not matched to a gene: 11.

The chain employs TRBV29-1 and TRBJ1-1; D not certain. Germline lookup yields CDR1 SQVTM and CDR2 ANQGSEA. Trimming took 8 bases from V and 3 from J, leaving 13 bases between them. The CDR3 extends over 12 amino acids. CDR3 coding DNA: TGCAGCCACACCCGCCTGCACACTGAAGCTTTCTTT. It translates to CSHTRLHTEAFF.

The chain employs TRBV2 and TRBJ1-5; tentatively, D is TRBD1 (5 bases). The CDR3 spans 15 residues. CDR1 is SNHLY and CDR2 is FYNNEI in the germline V gene. V lost 6 bases and J lost 5, with 17 bases in between. CDR3 DNA: TGTGCCAGCAGGGCGGGAAGTTGGGGCGATCAGCCCCAGCATTTT. This gives the protein CASRAGSWGDQPQHF.

The chain employs TRBV3-1 (or the pseudogene TRBV3-2) and TRBJ1-5; D uncertain. The CDR3 extends over 11 amino acids. Germline V gene sequence: CDR1 LGHDT, CDR2 YNNKEL (reference sequence). V lost 1 base, J lost 8 bases, and 3 bases lay in between. The DNA for the CDR3 is TGTGCCAGCAGCCAAGTCGAGCCCCAGCATTTT. This encodes CASSQVEPQHF.

V usage is TRBV11-3 and J usage is TRBJ2-7, with D tentatively TRBD1 (6 bases). The CDR3 loop spans 14 amino acids. Germline V lookup: CDR1 SGHNT, CDR2 YENEEA. Trimming took off 5 bases at V and 6 bases at J, with 17 bases between the two ends. CDR3 region: CASSARSGQGEQYF. Written as DNA, the CDR3 is TGTGCCAGCAGCGCAAGGTCGGGACAAGGCGAGCAGTACTTC.

The chain employs TRBV30 and TRBJ1-1; no clear D. The CDR3 length is 15 residues. In germline, CDR1 is GTSNPN, CDR2 SVGIG (reference sequence). Trimming stripped 0 bases from V and 4 bases from J, with 15 bases between. CDR3 bases: TGTGCCTGGAGTGTAGGGAGATTGGGGTTCACTGAAGCTTTCTTT. This encodes CAWSVGRLGFTEAFF.

Of note for this clone: A junction end diverges from the germline sequence, so it may reflect a read error. The genes are TRBV7-7 and TRBJ1-3, with D unclear. CDR3 length equals 13 residues. CDR1 and CDR2 from the germline V gene are SSHAT and FNYEAQ (reference sequence). This chain's CDR3 is CASSSEPGNTIYF. In DNA form, the CDR3 reads TGTGCTAGCAGCTCCGAGCCCGGAAACACCATATATTTT.

This chain joins TRBV3-1 (or the pseudogene TRBV3-2) and TRBJ2-1, with 8 bases aligning to TRBD2. CDR1 and CDR2 from the germline V gene are LGHDT and YNNKEL (reference sequence). The V segment lost 2 bases and the J segment 8 bases; nucleotides outside the gene matches: 11. This CDR3 is 16 amino acids long. The CDR3, as DNA: TGTGCCAGCAGCCAATCCAGGGTCCGGGGGGGCGATGAGCAGTTCTTC. This sequence encodes CASSQSRVRGGDEQFF.